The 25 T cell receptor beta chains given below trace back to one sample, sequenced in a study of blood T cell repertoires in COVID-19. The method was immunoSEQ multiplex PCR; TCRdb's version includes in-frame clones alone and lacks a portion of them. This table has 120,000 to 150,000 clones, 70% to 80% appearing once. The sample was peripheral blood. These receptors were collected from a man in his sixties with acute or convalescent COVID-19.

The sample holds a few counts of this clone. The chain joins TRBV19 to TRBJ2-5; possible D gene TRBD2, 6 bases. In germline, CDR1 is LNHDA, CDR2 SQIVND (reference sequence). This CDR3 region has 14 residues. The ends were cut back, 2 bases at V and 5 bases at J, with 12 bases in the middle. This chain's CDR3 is CASSIIGGEETQYF. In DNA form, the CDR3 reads TGTGCCAGTAGTATAATCGGGGGAGAGGAGACCCAGTACTTC. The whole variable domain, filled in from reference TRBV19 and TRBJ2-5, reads DGGITQSPKYLFRKEGQNVTLSCEQNLNHDAMYWYRQDPGQGLRLIYYSQIVNDFQKGDIAEGYSVSREKKESFPLTVTSAQKNPTAFYLCASSIIGGEETQYFGPGTRLLVL.

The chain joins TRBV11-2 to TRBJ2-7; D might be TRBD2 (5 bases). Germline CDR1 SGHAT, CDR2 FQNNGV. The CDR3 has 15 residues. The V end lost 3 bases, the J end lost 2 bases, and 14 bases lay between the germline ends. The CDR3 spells CASSLGRGETYEQYF. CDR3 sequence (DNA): TGTGCCAGCAGCTTGGGCCGGGGAGAGACCTACGAGCAGTACTTC.

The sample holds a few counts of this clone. The CDR3 is CASSFGASRDEKLFF. CDR3 in DNA: TGTGCCAGCAGCTTTGGGGCCAGCCGCGACGAAAAACTGTTTTTT. This chain joins TRBV5-6 and TRBJ1-4; D might be TRBD1 (5 bases). The CDR3 has 15 amino acids. V was trimmed by 2 bases and J by 8 bases, leaving 16 bases between them. CDR1 SGHDT and CDR2 YYEEEE come from the germline V gene.

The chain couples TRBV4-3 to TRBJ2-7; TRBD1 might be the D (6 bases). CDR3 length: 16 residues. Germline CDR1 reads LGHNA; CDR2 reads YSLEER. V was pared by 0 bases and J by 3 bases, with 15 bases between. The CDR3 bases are TGCGCCAGCAGCCAAGATTTAGCATCACAGGGCTACGAGCAGTACTTC. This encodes CASSQDLASQGYEQYF.

The CDR3 sequence is CASSYLQGALNTEAFF. CDR3 DNA sequence: TGTGCCAGCAGTTACCTACAGGGGGCTTTAAACACTGAAGCTTTCTTT. This chain connects TRBV6-2 or TRBV6-3 to TRBJ1-1, with 9 bases identical to TRBD1. The CDR3 totals 16 residues. V dropped 2 bases and J dropped 2; count of bases not matched to a gene: 6. Germline V CDR1 and CDR2: MNHEY, SVGEGT.

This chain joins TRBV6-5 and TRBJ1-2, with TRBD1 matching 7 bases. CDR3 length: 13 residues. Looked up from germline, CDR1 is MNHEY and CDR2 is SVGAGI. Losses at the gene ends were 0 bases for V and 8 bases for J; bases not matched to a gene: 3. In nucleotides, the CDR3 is TGTGCCAGCAGTTACTCCGGGACAGAAGGCTACACCTTC. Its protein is CASSYSGTEGYTF.

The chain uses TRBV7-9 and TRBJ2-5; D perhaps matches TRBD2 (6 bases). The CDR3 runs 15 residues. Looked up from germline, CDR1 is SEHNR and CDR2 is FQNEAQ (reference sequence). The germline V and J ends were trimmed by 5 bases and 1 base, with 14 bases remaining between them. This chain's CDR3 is CASSLLAVLQETQYF. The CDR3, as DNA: TGTGCCAGCAGCCTGTTAGCGGTTCTCCAAGAGACCCAGTACTTC. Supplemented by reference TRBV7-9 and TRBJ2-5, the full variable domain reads DTGVSQNPRHKITKRGQNVTFRCDPISEHNRLYWYRQTLGQGPEFLTYFQNEAQLEKSRLLSDRFSAERPKGSFSTLEIQRTEQGDSAMYLCASSLLAVLQETQYFGPGTRLLVL.

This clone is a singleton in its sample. The CDR3 is CASSVRQGAPEQYF. DNA of the CDR3: TGTGCCAGCTCAGTACGACAGGGGGCCCCCGAGCAGTACTTC. V is TRBV18 and J is TRBJ2-7, with TRBD1 matching 10 bases. Germline V CDR1 and CDR2: KGHSH, LQKENI. The CDR3 loop spans 14 amino acids. Losses at the gene ends were 5 bases for V and 6 bases for J; bases not matched to a gene: 7.

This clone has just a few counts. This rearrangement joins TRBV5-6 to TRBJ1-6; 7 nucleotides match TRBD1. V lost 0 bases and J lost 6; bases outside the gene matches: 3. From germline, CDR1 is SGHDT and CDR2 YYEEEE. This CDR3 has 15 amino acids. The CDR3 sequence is CASSLVQGFNSPLHF. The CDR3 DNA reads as TGTGCCAGCAGCTTGGTACAGGGGTTTAATTCACCCCTCCACTTT.

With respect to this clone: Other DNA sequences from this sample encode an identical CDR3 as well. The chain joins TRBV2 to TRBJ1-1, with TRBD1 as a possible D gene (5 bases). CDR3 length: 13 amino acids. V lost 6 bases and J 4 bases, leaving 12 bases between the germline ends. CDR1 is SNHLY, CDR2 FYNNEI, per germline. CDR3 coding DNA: TGTGCCAGCAGCGGGGGGTTGGGCACTGAAGCTTTCTTT. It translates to CASSGGLGTEAFF. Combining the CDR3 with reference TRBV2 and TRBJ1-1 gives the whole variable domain EPEVTQTPSHQVTQMGQEVILRCVPISNHLYFYWYRQILGQKVEFLVSFYNNEISEKSEIFDDQFSVERPDGSNFTLKIRSTKLEDSAMYFCASSGGLGTEAFFGQGTRLTVV.

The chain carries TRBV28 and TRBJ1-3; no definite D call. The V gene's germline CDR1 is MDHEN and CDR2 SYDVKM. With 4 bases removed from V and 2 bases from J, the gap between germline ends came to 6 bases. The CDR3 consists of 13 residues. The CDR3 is CASSWPTGNTIYF. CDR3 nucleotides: TGTGCCAGCAGTTGGCCCACTGGAAACACCATATATTTT. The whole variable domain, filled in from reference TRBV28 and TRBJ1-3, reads DVKVTQSSRYLVKRTGEKVFLECVQDMDHENMFWYRQDPGLGLRLIYFSYDVKMKEKGDIPEGYSVSREKKERFSLILESASTNQTSMYLCASSWPTGNTIYFGEGSWLTVV.

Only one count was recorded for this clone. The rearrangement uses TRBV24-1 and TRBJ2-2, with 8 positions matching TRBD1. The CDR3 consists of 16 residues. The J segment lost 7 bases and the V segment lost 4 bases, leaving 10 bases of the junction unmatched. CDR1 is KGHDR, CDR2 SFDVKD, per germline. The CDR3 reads CATSDPRDRGGGELFF. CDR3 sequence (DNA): TGTGCCACCAGTGACCCCCGAGACAGGGGTGGCGGGGAGCTGTTTTTT.

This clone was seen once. The chain's CDR3 is CASSLAGGRETQYF. The DNA for the CDR3 is TGTGCCAGCAGCTTGGCCGGGGGGCGGGAGACCCAGTACTTC. The chain couples TRBV5-4 to TRBJ2-5; D perhaps matches TRBD2 (7 bases). The CDR3 is 14 amino acids. Germline lookup yields CDR1 SGHNT and CDR2 YYREEE (reference sequence). Between the trimmed V and J ends, which lost 0 bases and 5 bases, there was a span of 11 bases. Full variable domain (missing parts from reference TRBV5-4 and TRBJ2-5): ETGVTQSPTHLIKTRGQQVTLRCSSQSGHNTVSWYQQALGQGPQFIFQYYREEENGRGNFPPRFSGLQFPNYSSELNVNALELDDSALYLCASSLAGGRETQYFGPGTRLLVL.

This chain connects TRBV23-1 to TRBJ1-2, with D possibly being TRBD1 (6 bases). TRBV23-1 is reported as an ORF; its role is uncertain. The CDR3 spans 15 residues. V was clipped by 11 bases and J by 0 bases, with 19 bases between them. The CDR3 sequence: CARRDEDRANYGYTF. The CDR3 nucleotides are TGCGCCCGCCGCGACGAGGACAGAGCTAACTATGGCTACACCTTC.

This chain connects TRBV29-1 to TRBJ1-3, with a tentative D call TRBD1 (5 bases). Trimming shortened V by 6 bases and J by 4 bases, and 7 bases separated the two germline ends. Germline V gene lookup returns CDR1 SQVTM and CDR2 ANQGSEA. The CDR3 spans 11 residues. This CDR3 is CSVGEGNTIYF. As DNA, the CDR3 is TGCAGCGTAGGGGAAGGAAACACCATATATTTT.

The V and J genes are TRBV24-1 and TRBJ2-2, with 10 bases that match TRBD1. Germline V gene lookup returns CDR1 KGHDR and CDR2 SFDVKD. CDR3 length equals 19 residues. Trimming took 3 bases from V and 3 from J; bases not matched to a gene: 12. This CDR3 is CATSDLILAGTGDTGELFF. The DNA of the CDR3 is TGTGCCACCAGTGATCTCATTCTCGCCGGGACAGGGGACACCGGGGAGCTGTTTTTT.

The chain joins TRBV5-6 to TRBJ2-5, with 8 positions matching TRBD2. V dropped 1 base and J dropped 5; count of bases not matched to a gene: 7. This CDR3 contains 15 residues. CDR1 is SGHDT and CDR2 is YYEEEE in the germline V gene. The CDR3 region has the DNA TGTGCCAGCAGCTTGACGGGAGGGCCCGAGGAGACCCAGTACTTC. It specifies CASSLTGGPEETQYF. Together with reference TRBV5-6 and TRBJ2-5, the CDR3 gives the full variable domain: DAGVTQSPTHLIKTRGQQVTLRCSPKSGHDTVSWYQQALGQGPQFIFQYYEEEERQRGNFPDRFSGHQFPNYSSELNVNALLLGDSALYLCASSLTGGPEETQYFGPGTRLLVL.

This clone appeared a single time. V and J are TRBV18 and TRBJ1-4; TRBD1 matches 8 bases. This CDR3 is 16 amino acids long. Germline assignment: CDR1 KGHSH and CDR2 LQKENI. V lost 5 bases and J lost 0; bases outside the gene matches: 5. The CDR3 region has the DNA TGTGCCAGCTCAGGGGACAGGATTGCAACTAATGAAAAACTGTTTTTT. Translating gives CASSGDRIATNEKLFF.

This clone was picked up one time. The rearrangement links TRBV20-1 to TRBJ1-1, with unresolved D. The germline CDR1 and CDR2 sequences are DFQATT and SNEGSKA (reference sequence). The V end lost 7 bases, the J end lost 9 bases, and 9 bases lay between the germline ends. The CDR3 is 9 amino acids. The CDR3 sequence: CSGNNQAFF. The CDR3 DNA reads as TGCAGTGGTAACAATCAAGCTTTCTTT.

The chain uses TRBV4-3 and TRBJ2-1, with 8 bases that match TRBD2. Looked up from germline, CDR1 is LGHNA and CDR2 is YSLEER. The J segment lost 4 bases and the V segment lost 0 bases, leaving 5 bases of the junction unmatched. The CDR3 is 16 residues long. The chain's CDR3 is CASSQDRIAGYNEQFF. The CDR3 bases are TGCGCCAGCAGCCAAGATAGAATAGCGGGGTACAATGAGCAGTTCTTC.

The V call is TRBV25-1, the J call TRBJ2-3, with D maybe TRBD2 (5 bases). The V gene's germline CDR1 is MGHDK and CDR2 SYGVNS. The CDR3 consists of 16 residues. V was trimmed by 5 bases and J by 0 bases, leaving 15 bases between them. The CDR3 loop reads CASSSFEGFSTDTQYF. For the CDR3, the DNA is TGTGCCAGCAGTTCTTTTGAGGGATTTAGCACAGATACGCAGTATTTT.

CDR3 loop: CASSLTGSLVAEGYTF. The CDR3 DNA is TGTGCCAGCAGCTTGACAGGTTCGTTGGTGGCCGAGGGCTACACCTTC. The chain is built from TRBV5-5 and TRBJ1-2, with D possibly being TRBD1 (5 bases). Trimming took off 1 base at V and 8 bases at J, with 21 bases between the two ends. The CDR3 length is 16 residues. The V gene's germline CDR1 is SGHKS and CDR2 YYEKEE (reference sequence). Full variable domain (missing parts from reference TRBV5-5 and TRBJ1-2): DAGVTQSPTHLIKTRGQQVTLRCSPISGHKSVSWYQQVLGQGPQFIFQYYEKEERGRGNFPDRFSARQFPNYSSELNVNALLLGDSALYLCASSLTGSLVAEGYTFGSGTRLTVV.

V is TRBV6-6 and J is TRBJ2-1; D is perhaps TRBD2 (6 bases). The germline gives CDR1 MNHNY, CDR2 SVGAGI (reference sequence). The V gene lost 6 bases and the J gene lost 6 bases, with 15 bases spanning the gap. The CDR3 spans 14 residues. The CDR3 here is CASSRDGGVNEQFF. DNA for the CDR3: TGTGCCAGCAGCCGGGACGGCGGGGTCAATGAGCAGTTCTTC.

This CDR3 is CASSPGTGDNQPQHF. The CDR3 nucleotides read TGTGCCAGCAGCCCGGGGACAGGGGACAATCAGCCCCAGCATTTT. The chain links TRBV11-2 to TRBJ1-5; 10 bases are a match to TRBD1. Germline trimming cut 5 bases from V and 3 bases from J; bases unmatched to any gene: 4. CDR3 length: 15 residues. Germline values: CDR1 SGHAT, CDR2 FQNNGV.

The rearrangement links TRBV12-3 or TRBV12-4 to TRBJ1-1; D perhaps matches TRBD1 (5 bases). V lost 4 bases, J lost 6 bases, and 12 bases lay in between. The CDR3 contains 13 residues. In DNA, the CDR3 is TGTGCCAGCAGTTCTAGGGGACTGGCTGAAGCTTTCTTT. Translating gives CASSSRGLAEAFF.